These 18 T cell receptor beta chains share one sample of origin, sequenced in a study of neurological immune-mediated disorders. Each CDR3 protein gets one entry after TCRdb re-called the 5' RACE reads with MiXCR. The sample includes about 43,000 distinct CDR3 sequences, roughly 13% of them seen just once. What was sequenced was PBMCs. The receptors stem from a female donor in good health.

The chain joins TRBV27 to TRBJ2-1; D gene ambiguous. V was cut by 5 bases and J by 0 bases, with 20 bases left in between. The CDR3 is 18 amino acids. From germline, CDR1 is MNHEY and CDR2 SMNVEV (reference sequence). DNA for the CDR3: TGTGCCAGCAGTCCGGTATCCTTTGCAGTAAGCTCCTACAATGAGCAGTTCTTC. It codes for CASSPVSFAVSSYNEQFF.

This clonotype was counted only a few times. V usage is TRBV5-6 and J usage is TRBJ1-5; no clear D. The germline V gene has CDR1 SGHDT and CDR2 YYEEEE. The V gene lost 2 bases and the J gene lost 4 bases, with 4 bases spanning the gap. The CDR3 runs 12 residues. The CDR3 sequence is CASSFWNQPQHF. The CDR3 DNA sequence: TGTGCCAGCAGCTTTTGGAATCAGCCCCAGCATTTT.

In this sample, this clonotype turned up many times. The chain combines TRBV20-1 with TRBJ2-1; TRBD2 agrees at 7 bases. The CDR3 runs to 13 residues. Germline assignment: CDR1 DFQATT and CDR2 SNEGSKA (reference sequence). V dropped 5 bases and J dropped 7; count of bases not matched to a gene: 8. For the CDR3, the DNA is TGCAGTGCTCCGTGGGGGGGGGGGAATGAGCAGTTCTTC. Translation gives CSAPWGGGNEQFF.

Ten or more counts support this clonotype. The V call is TRBV7-3, the J call TRBJ2-7, with D tentatively TRBD1 (5 bases). Deletions cut 5 bases from V and 3 bases from J, with 11 bases between. CDR1 and CDR2 from the germline V gene are SGHTA and FQGTGA. The CDR3 is 13 amino acids. The CDR3 nucleotides read TGTGCCAGCAGCCCAGGGAAGGGCTACGAGCAGTACTTC. This encodes CASSPGKGYEQYF.

In this sample, this clonotype turned up many times. The chain links TRBV7-9 to TRBJ2-1; 9 positions match TRBD2. The V gene's germline CDR1 is SEHNR and CDR2 FQNEAQ (reference sequence). V was clipped by 5 bases and J by 0 bases; unmatched bases: 5. The CDR3 has 16 amino acids. The DNA for the CDR3 is TGTGCCAGCAGCCCCGATAGCGGGAGCTCCTACAATGAGCAGTTCTTC. Encoded protein: CASSPDSGSSYNEQFF.

The table lists this clonotype with many counts. The chain has TRBV2 and TRBJ1-2, with D possibly TRBD1 on 6 matching bases. CDR1 and CDR2 (germline): SNHLY, FYNNEI. The length of the CDR3 is 14 residues. V was clipped by 4 bases and J by 5 bases, with 14 bases between them. CDR3 in DNA: TGTGCCAGCAGTGGACCACAGGACAGTTATGGCTACACCTTC. Amino acid sequence: CASSGPQDSYGYTF.

This clonotype was found many times. This chain links TRBV28 with TRBJ2-1; 10 nucleotides match TRBD2. Germline-derived CDR1 and CDR2 are MDHEN and SYDVKM. J lost 9 bases, V lost 6 bases, and 14 bases had no gene match. The CDR3 loop spans 16 amino acids. DNA of the CDR3: TGTGCCAGCAGCCCCGGGTGGCTAGCGGGAGTGGGTGAGCAGTTCTTC. Translating gives CASSPGWLAGVGEQFF.

There are a few counts of this clonotype. This rearrangement joins TRBV7-9 to TRBJ2-3; D ambiguous. Per the germline V gene, CDR1 is SEHNR and CDR2 is FQNEAQ (reference sequence). The length of the CDR3 is 16 residues. The V end lost 1 base, the J end lost 2 bases, and 13 bases lay between the germline ends. The CDR3 nucleotides read TGTGCCAGCAGCTTAGGACCCTGGAGACTCACAGATACGCAGTATTTT. Encoded protein: CASSLGPWRLTDTQYF.

This clonotype was seen repeatedly, ten times or more. The chain is built from TRBV3-1 and TRBJ2-1; 8 positions match TRBD2. This CDR3 has 14 amino acids. Germline lookup yields CDR1 LGHDT and CDR2 YNNKEL (reference sequence). The J segment lost 4 bases and the V segment lost 4 bases, leaving 3 bases of the junction unmatched. CDR3 sequence reads: CASSLIAGYNEQFF. The CDR3 DNA sequence: TGTGCCAGCAGCCTGATAGCGGGGTACAATGAGCAGTTCTTC.

This clonotype was counted many times. The rearrangement joins TRBV29-1 to TRBJ2-3; no definite D call. Trimming removed 7 bases at V and 2 bases at J, with 13 bases between. Germline CDR1 is SQVTM and CDR2 is ANQGSEA. CDR3 size: 13 residues. The DNA of the CDR3 is TGCAGCGAGGAGACCATAAACACAGATACGCAGTATTTT. This sequence encodes CSEETINTDTQYF.

There are many counts of this clonotype. This chain uses TRBV20-1 with TRBJ2-1; TRBD2 might be the D (6 bases). Germline V gene data show CDR1 as DFQATT and CDR2 as SNEGSKA (reference sequence). The CDR3 extends over 14 amino acids. Trimming left V 1 base short and J 8 bases short, with 15 bases between. The CDR3 sequence: CSARVNGRRYEQFF. The CDR3 coding sequence is TGCAGTGCTAGAGTCAACGGGAGAAGGTATGAGCAGTTCTTC.

This clonotype was detected many times. The rearrangement uses TRBV28 and TRBJ2-1; 14 bases line up with TRBD2. This CDR3 comprises 15 residues. In germline, CDR1 is MDHEN, CDR2 SYDVKM. V lost 5 bases to trimming and J lost 9 bases; unmatched junction nucleotides: 6. CDR3 in amino acids: CASSRTSGRLGEQFF. CDR3 nucleotides: TGTGCCAGCAGTCGGACTAGCGGGAGGTTGGGTGAGCAGTTCTTC.

This clonotype occurred many times. The chain carries TRBV12-3 or TRBV12-4 and TRBJ1-6; D call uncertain. This CDR3 has 16 residues. Trimming left V 4 bases short and J 6 bases short, with 16 bases between. The CDR3 DNA reads TGTGCCAGCAGTTCATGGGAGTTCACCATTAATTCACCCCTCCACTTT. As protein: CASSSWEFTINSPLHF.

This clonotype was observed many times. The CDR3 DNA follows: TGTGCCAGCAGCCGTCTCTGGGATTCACCCCTCCACTTT. Translated: CASSRLWDSPLHF. The rearrangement joins TRBV14 to TRBJ1-6; D not certain. Germline V gene data show CDR1 as SGHDN and CDR2 as FVKESK. Trimming removed 4 bases at V and 8 bases at J, with 9 bases between. This CDR3 has 13 amino acids.

This clonotype was recorded many times. The chain combines TRBV5-1 with TRBJ2-5; 7 bases agree with TRBD2. The CDR3 is 16 residues long. Germline CDR1 and CDR2: SGHRS and YFSETQ. The V gene end was trimmed by 0 bases and the J gene end by 5 bases; junction bases not matched to a gene: 10. CDR3 bases: TGCGCCAGCAGCTTGGGGCCGGCGGGGGAGGGCGAGACCCAGTACTTC. Amino acid sequence: CASSLGPAGEGETQYF.

This clonotype was found many times. The J gene is TRBJ1-1, the V gene TRBV7-9; 10 positions agree with TRBD1. CDR1 and CDR2 from the germline V gene are SEHNR and FQNEAQ (reference sequence). V lost 4 bases and J lost 5; bases outside the gene matches: 4. This CDR3 comprises 14 residues. CDR3 sequence (DNA): TGTGCCAGCAGCTCTCGGACAGGGGGAACTGAAGCTTTCTTT. Its translation is CASSSRTGGTEAFF.

This clonotype was counted only a few times. The chain uses TRBV12-5 and TRBJ2-1, with D uncertain. V was shortened by 5 bases and J by 1 base, with 3 bases between the two germline ends. Germline V gene lookup returns CDR1 LGHNT and CDR2 FRNRAP. The CDR3 consists of 12 residues. DNA for the CDR3: TGTGCTAGTGGTCTGTCCTACAATGAGCAGTTCTTC. This encodes CASGLSYNEQFF.

This clonotype was recorded at least ten times. The gene calls are TRBV2 and TRBJ2-5; a possible D gene is TRBD2 (6 bases). V was shortened by 8 bases and J by 7 bases, with 23 bases between the two germline ends. The CDR3 runs to 15 residues. CDR1 and CDR2 from the germline V gene are SNHLY and FYNNEI. As DNA, the CDR3 is TGTGCCAGCTCGGCTACCGGGACTCCTCCCGCGACCCAGTACTTC. It codes for CASSATGTPPATQYF.